These 27 T cell receptor beta chains were all obtained from the same sample, sequenced in a study of blood T cell repertoires in COVID-19. This table comes from immunoSEQ multiplex PCR, and its TCRdb copy is limited to in-frame clones, with some not included. The profile shows around 470,000 clones, 85% to 90% of them singletons. Material: peripheral blood. The receptors originated from a man younger than 30 with COVID-19, enrolled during active disease.

This rearrangement joins TRBV5-4 to TRBJ2-7, with D maybe TRBD2 (6 bases). Germline V gene sequence: CDR1 SGHNT, CDR2 YYREEE (reference sequence). V was pared by 3 bases and J by 2 bases, with 18 bases between. There are 16 residues in the CDR3. CDR3 protein: CASSSVGSGRTYEQYF. In DNA, the CDR3 is TGTGCCAGCAGCTCTGTTGGATCCGGGAGAACCTACGAGCAGTACTTC.

This clone has just one count. The V and J genes are TRBV19 and TRBJ2-1; 11 bases line up with TRBD2. Germline CDR1 LNHDA, CDR2 SQIVND (reference sequence). After removal of 5 bases from V and 4 bases from J, the junction contained 7 bases not matched to a gene. CDR3 length: 16 residues. The CDR3 bases are TGTGCCAGTAGTTCCCCGGGACTAGCGGATTACAATGAGCAGTTCTTC. It translates to CASSSPGLADYNEQFF.

This chain joins TRBV25-1 and TRBJ1-3; no reliable D call. This CDR3 has 15 amino acids. Deletions cut 4 bases from V and 0 bases from J, with 10 bases between. Germline V lookup: CDR1 MGHDK, CDR2 SYGVNS. Here the CDR3 reads CASSVRVNSGNTIYF. The CDR3 bases are TGTGCCAGCAGTGTCCGGGTAAACTCTGGAAACACCATATATTTT. The full variable domain, completed using reference TRBV25-1 and TRBJ1-3, is EADIYQTPRYLVIGTGKKITLECSQTMGHDKMYWYQQDPGMELHLIHYSYGVNSTEKGDLSSESTVSRIRTEHFPLTLESARPSHTSQYLCASSVRVNSGNTIYFGEGSWLTVV.

The chain links TRBV5-5 to TRBJ2-2, with D uncertain. Deletions cut 4 bases from V and 4 bases from J, with 8 bases between. The CDR3 is made up of 13 amino acids. The V gene's germline CDR1 is SGHKS and CDR2 YYEKEE (reference sequence). The DNA of the CDR3 is TGTGCCAGCAGCCCGGGTCGCACCGGGGAGCTGTTTTTT. This gives the protein CASSPGRTGELFF.

J is TRBJ2-7 and V is TRBV6-5; tentative D call: TRBD1 (6 bases). Germline-derived CDR1 and CDR2 are MNHEY and SVGAGI. V was trimmed by 6 bases and J by 3 bases, leaving 12 bases between them. The CDR3 is made up of 13 amino acids. The CDR3: CASSRGQFYEQYF. The DNA for the CDR3 is TGTGCCAGCAGCCGAGGACAGTTCTACGAGCAGTACTTC.

This clone was found once. The chain has TRBV19 and TRBJ1-3, with a possible D match to TRBD1 (5 bases). The CDR3 loop spans 15 amino acids. Germline assignment: CDR1 LNHDA and CDR2 SQIVND (reference sequence). V lost 3 bases and J 2 bases, leaving 11 bases between the germline ends. Written as DNA, the CDR3 is TGTGCCAGTAGTATGCACAGGCTAACTGGAAACACCATATATTTT. This translates into CASSMHRLTGNTIYF.

The chain joins TRBV6-5 to TRBJ2-7; D remains ambiguous. Germline loops: CDR1 MNHEY, CDR2 SVGAGI. The V end lost 2 bases, the J end lost 4 bases, and 6 bases lay between the germline ends. CDR3 size: 12 residues. The CDR3 sequence: CASSYNLYEQYF. The DNA for the CDR3 is TGTGCCAGCAGTTACAACTTATACGAGCAGTACTTC.

This clone was seen a single time. The chain carries TRBV30 and TRBJ2-1; possible D gene TRBD1, 6 bases. V dropped 2 bases and J dropped 1 base, with 15 bases sitting between them. Germline CDR1 is GTSNPN and CDR2 is SVGIG (reference sequence). The CDR3 is 16 residues long. CDR3 residues: CAWSHIPGTSYNEQFF. CDR3 nucleotide sequence: TGTGCCTGGAGTCACATACCTGGGACATCCTACAATGAGCAGTTCTTC.

The sample holds a few counts of this clone. This rearrangement joins TRBV14 to TRBJ2-1; possibly TRBD1 for D (6 bases). Germline V CDR1 and CDR2: SGHDN, FVKESK. The CDR3 runs 15 residues. V was cut by 0 bases and J by 7 bases, with 13 bases left in between. The CDR3 sequence: CASSQEGQGRNEQFF. The CDR3, as DNA: TGTGCCAGCAGCCAAGAAGGGCAGGGGCGGAATGAGCAGTTCTTC.

This chain connects TRBV7-9 to TRBJ1-2; TRBD1 matches at 9 bases. The J segment lost 2 bases and the V segment lost 5 bases, leaving 3 bases of the junction unmatched. The CDR3 contains 14 residues. Germline V lookup: CDR1 SEHNR, CDR2 FQNEAQ (reference sequence). This CDR3 is CASSTGTGNYGYTF. As DNA, the CDR3 is TGTGCCAGCAGCACCGGGACAGGGAACTATGGCTACACCTTC.

This clone was recorded once. This rearrangement joins TRBV5-4 to TRBJ2-3; possible D gene TRBD1, 6 bases. The ends were cut back, 4 bases at V and 6 bases at J, with 12 bases in the middle. The CDR3 is made up of 13 amino acids. Germline V gives CDR1 SGHNT, CDR2 YYREEE (reference sequence). CDR3 DNA sequence: TGTGCCAGCAGCGCCTCAGGGGAGGATACGCAGTATTTT. Its translation: CASSASGEDTQYF.

The CDR3 DNA follows: TGTGCCAGCAGATACGACAGGGACACTGAAGCTTTCTTT. This gives the protein CASRYDRDTEAFF. This chain uses TRBV7-9 with TRBJ1-1; 7 bases agree with TRBD1. From germline, CDR1 is SEHNR and CDR2 FQNEAQ (reference sequence). This CDR3 comprises 13 residues. V was pared by 6 bases and J by 3 bases, with 4 bases of the junction left unmatched.

The chain employs TRBV4-1 and TRBJ2-7, with D perhaps TRBD1 (5 bases). CDR3 length equals 15 residues. Germline V gene sequence: CDR1 MGHRA, CDR2 YSYEKL. Trimming removed 4 bases from V and 8 bases from J, with 21 bases in between. The CDR3 loop reads CASSPDGQGTRKQYF. As DNA, the CDR3 is TGCGCCAGCAGCCCAGACGGGCAGGGCACCCGAAAGCAGTACTTC.

The genes are TRBV5-4 and TRBJ2-7; D perhaps matches TRBD1 (6 bases). Trimming removed 5 bases at V and 1 base at J, with 10 bases between. Germline CDR1 reads SGHNT; CDR2 reads YYREEE (reference sequence). This CDR3 region has 13 residues. DNA for the CDR3: TGTGCCAGCAGTACAGGGCTGTCCTACGAGCAGTACTTC. This encodes CASSTGLSYEQYF. The whole variable domain, filled in from reference TRBV5-4 and TRBJ2-7, reads ETGVTQSPTHLIKTRGQQVTLRCSSQSGHNTVSWYQQALGQGPQFIFQYYREEENGRGNFPPRFSGLQFPNYSSELNVNALELDDSALYLCASSTGLSYEQYFGPGTRLTVT.

CDR3 sequence: CASRRTGPNTGELFF. CDR3 DNA sequence: TGTGCCAGCAGACGGACAGGGCCGAACACCGGGGAGCTGTTTTTT. The rearrangement joins TRBV5-6 to TRBJ2-2; 8 bases fit TRBD1. Trimming took 5 bases from V and 0 from J; bases not matched to a gene: 3. Germline values: CDR1 SGHDT, CDR2 YYEEEE. This CDR3 contains 15 residues.

The chain couples TRBV30 to TRBJ2-5, with TRBD1 matching 8 bases. With V trimmed by 2 bases and J by 4 bases, 6 bases remained unmatched. The CDR3 has 14 amino acids. Germline CDR1 reads GTSNPN; CDR2 reads SVGIG (reference sequence). DNA of the CDR3: TGTGCCTGGAGTTTTACAGGGGGTTTAGAGACCCAGTACTTC. Translation gives CAWSFTGGLETQYF.

CDR3 sequence (DNA): TGTGCCAGCAGCGGACTAGCGGGAGGTAAAACCGGGGAGCTGTTTTTT. Encoded protein: CASSGLAGGKTGELFF. The chain couples TRBV2 to TRBJ2-2; TRBD2 matches at 14 bases. Germline V gives CDR1 SNHLY, CDR2 FYNNEI. The CDR3 covers 16 residues. With V trimmed by 6 bases and J by 5 bases, 5 bases remained unmatched.

The J gene is TRBJ2-2, the V gene TRBV7-8; TRBD1 might be the D (6 bases). Germline V gene sequence: CDR1 SGHVS, CDR2 FQNEAQ. This CDR3 region has 13 residues. V lost 6 bases and J 4 bases, leaving 9 bases between the germline ends. CDR3 coding DNA: TGTGCCAGCAGTAAACAGGGCACCGGGGAGCTGTTTTTT. Translating it yields CASSKQGTGELFF.

The chain combines TRBV5-5 with TRBJ2-7; 11 bases align to TRBD2. This CDR3 region has 17 residues. CDR1 is SGHKS and CDR2 is YYEKEE in the germline V gene (reference sequence). After removal of 4 bases from V and 0 bases from J, the junction contained 9 bases not matched to a gene. CDR3 sequence (DNA): TGTGCCAGCAGCCTTACTAGCGGGGGCTTAAGCTCCTACGAGCAGTACTTC. This codes for CASSLTSGGLSSYEQYF.

The chain couples TRBV27 to TRBJ2-7; 7 bases are a match to TRBD2. V trimming: 4 bases; J trimming: 4 bases; junction bases outside the gene matches: 13. This CDR3 is built from 16 residues. From germline, CDR1 is MNHEY and CDR2 SMNVEV (reference sequence). CDR3 nucleotides: TGTGCCAGCAGTTCGCCCTCAACTTTGCGGGGGTACGAGCAGTACTTC. Its protein is CASSSPSTLRGYEQYF.

V is TRBV19 and J is TRBJ1-1; no definite D call. Germline CDR1 and CDR2: LNHDA and SQIVND (reference sequence). This CDR3 is built from 14 residues. Trimming removed 3 bases at V and 6 bases at J, with 14 bases between. In DNA form, the CDR3 reads TGTGCCAGTAGTATGACCCCCTCCAGGCCTGAAGCTTTCTTT. It codes for CASSMTPSRPEAFF.

CDR3 sequence: CASSELSSGANVLTF. In DNA form, the CDR3 reads TGTGCCAGCAGTGAACTTTCCTCTGGGGCCAACGTCCTGACTTTC. The chain has TRBV2 and TRBJ2-6; no clear D. From germline, CDR1 is SNHLY and CDR2 FYNNEI. V was shortened by 2 bases and J by 0 bases, with 5 bases between the two germline ends. CDR3 length: 15 residues.

This rearrangement joins TRBV11-2 to TRBJ2-7, with D unclear. V lost 5 bases, J lost 6 bases, and 17 bases lay in between. Per the germline V gene, CDR1 is SGHAT and CDR2 is FQNNGV. The CDR3 consists of 14 residues. The chain's CDR3 is CASSPPPVSREQYF. The CDR3 DNA reads TGTGCCAGCAGCCCGCCGCCGGTGTCGCGCGAGCAGTACTTC.

The table lists this clone with a few counts. This same CDR3 is encoded by further DNA sequences in the sample. The chain has TRBV5-4 and TRBJ2-1; TRBD2 aligns across 10 bases. This CDR3 is 15 amino acids long. CDR1 SGHNT and CDR2 YYREEE come from the germline V gene (reference sequence). V shed 3 bases and J 2 bases; nucleotides not matched to a gene: 2. CDR3 region: CASSSSGGAYNEQFF. The CDR3 region has the DNA TGTGCCAGCAGCTCCAGCGGGGGGGCCTACAATGAGCAGTTCTTC.

J is TRBJ2-7 and V is TRBV6-2 or TRBV6-3; 7 bases are a match to TRBD1. The V gene's germline CDR1 is MNHEY and CDR2 SVGEGT. V shed 5 bases and J 4 bases; nucleotides not matched to a gene: 14. CDR3 size: 16 residues. The CDR3 DNA follows: TGTGCCAGCAGTCCACCTTCCAACAGGGGTCGGTACGAGCAGTACTTC. Amino acids: CASSPPSNRGRYEQYF.

The chain has TRBV11-3 and TRBJ2-7; 9 positions match TRBD1. CDR3 length equals 14 residues. Germline CDR1 reads SGHNT; CDR2 reads YENEEA. V lost 6 bases to trimming and J lost 4 bases; unmatched junction nucleotides: 7. CDR3 in amino acids: CASSGGQGLYEQYF. DNA of the CDR3: TGTGCCAGCAGTGGAGGACAGGGGTTATACGAGCAGTACTTC.

The chain carries TRBV24-1 and TRBJ2-1; 11 nucleotides line up with TRBD2. CDR3 length: 18 amino acids. V lost 4 bases and J lost 7; bases outside the gene matches: 14. CDR1 is KGHDR and CDR2 is SFDVKD in the germline V gene. The CDR3 reads CATSDQKLLAGGGNEQFF. The CDR3 bases are TGTGCCACCAGTGACCAGAAGCTGCTAGCGGGAGGAGGTAATGAGCAGTTCTTC.